This T cell receptor beta chain is drawn from a study of blood T cell repertoires in COVID-19 (dated by TCRdb to 2018 to 2021). Background for the entire study: The collaborator samples originated in the United States, Italy and Spain and spanned the acute and convalescent phases of COVID-19. Deeply sampled blood TCRbeta repertoires from subjects exposed to, actively infected with, or recovered from COVID-19 were included in the dataset. A freely available public database, intended as a resource for researchers studying the immune response to SARS-CoV-2, is where the repertoires were released. Where HLA class I and class II types were available, the types were taken from metadata supplied by the sample provider, not from assay-based typing. The material from the prospective study consisted of cDNA or gDNA derived from T cells, B-cell-depleted T cells, or PBMCs. Sample metadata almost always included a de-identified subject ID, COVID-19 status, age in years and sex. The samples were drawn from the first 160 participants of the ongoing ImmuneRACE study and from 950 to 1,500 subjects provided by 6 global collaborators. The research as a whole found: How much clinical and demographic metadata was included differed by source and by participant, and the metadata was provided uncurated.

The collaborating institutions used their own protocols to collect whole blood in K2EDTA tubes. Collaborator samples were shipped for TCRbeta analysis as frozen whole blood, isolated PBMCs, or DNA extracted from either sample type. The junction shows trimming of 5 bases on V and 6 bases on J, plus 9 bases between the germline ends. From its cysteine to its phenylalanine, the CDR3 spans 12 amino acids. CDR3 DNA only is kept here, 36 bases in frame from base 1. The germline V gene specifies LGHNT as CDR1 and FRNRAP as CDR2. TCRbeta CDR3 regions were amplified from genomic DNA using the immunoSEQ Assay, a bias-controlled multiplex PCR. Regarding the original processing steps: Within the assay, amplification of reference gene primers was used to estimate how many nucleated cells each sample contained. Sequence reads were collapsed and filtered to measure the absolute abundance of every unique TCRbeta CDR3 rearrangement. For each sample, productive Simpson clonality was calculated by taking the square root of Simpson's diversity index across productive rearrangements. TCRdb's version of the immuneACCESS table is confined to in-frame rearrangements and falls short of the full clone set. An unresolved V gene accounts for under half of the shortfall where checked; the remainder is of unknown origin. V and J calls and clone size are as listed in that table; D and trimming were resolved from the DNA. Across this sample there are 110,000 or so clones, with approximately 80% seen only once. The top ten constitute about 8.1% of the sample.

In the case of this clone: Its binding antigen is unknown. The sample holds no much larger clone one base away, and base qualities are not on file.

The receptor was derived from a middle-aged woman with acute or convalescent COVID-19. Sequencing used peripheral blood. The chain was built from TRBV12-5 and TRBJ2-3, with the D gene call left open. In nucleotide form, the sequence is TGTGCTAGTGGTCCTCCTCGGGATACGCAGTATTTT. It codes for CASGPPRDTQYF.